The rows below give T cell receptor beta chains drawn from one sample of a study of Ad26.COV2.S vaccination and SARS-CoV-2 variants. This table comes from immunoSEQ multiplex PCR, and its TCRdb copy is limited to in-frame clones, with some not included. The sample includes some 410,000 clones, 92% of them seen just once. Sequenced material: peripheral blood, taken in a trial of Ad26.COV2.S vaccine versus placebo. These receptors all stem from a person between 18 and 65 years old who received the Ad26.COV2.S COVID-19 vaccine or a placebo. Both conserved end residues are part of each CDR3. D genes are given only for firm matches. Clone size is stated in some rows and not others, as once, few, many or a class when expanded.

>TRBD2|TRBJ2-7|-|TRBV6-2/TRBV6-3
CASSYGLADYEQYF
TGTGCCAGCAGTTACGGCCTAGCGGATTACGAGCAGTACTTC
>TRBD1|TRBJ1-3|-|TRBV10-2
CASSDGGQSSGNTIYF
TGCGCCAGCAGTGATGGGGGACAGAGCTCTGGAAACACCATATATTTT
>TRBD1|TRBJ1-5|-|TRBV28
CASNHRQGAHQPQHF
TGTGCCAGCAACCACCGACAGGGGGCTCATCAGCCCCAGCATTTT
>TRBD1|TRBJ1-5|few|TRBV7-9
CASTGQESRTQHF
TGTGCCAGCACGGGACAGGAGTCTCGGACCCAGCATTTT
>-|TRBJ2-1|-|TRBV11-2
CASGGWRDSYNEQFF
TGTGCCAGCGGGGGGTGGCGGGACTCCTACAATGAGCAGTTCTTC
>-|TRBJ2-3|-|TRBV7-9
CASSLRQARTDTQYF
TGTGCCAGCAGTCTGAGACAGGCTCGCACAGATACGCAGTATTTT
>-|TRBJ1-5|-|TRBV18
CASSPLAFTDSNQPQHF
TGTGCCAGCTCACCACTGGCGTTCACAGATAGCAATCAGCCCCAGCATTTT
>-|TRBJ1-1|-|TRBV29-1
CSARGTKMNTEAFF
TGCAGCGCCCGAGGGACTAAGATGAACACTGAAGCTTTCTTT
>TRBD2|TRBJ2-1|-|TRBV19
CASTPIAGLSNEQFF
TGTGCCAGTACCCCGATAGCGGGGCTTAGCAATGAGCAGTTCTTC
>-|TRBJ2-3|-|TRBV7-2
CASSLLRVTDTQYF
TGTGCCAGCAGCTTATTGAGAGTCACAGATACGCAGTATTTT
>TRBD1|TRBJ1-2|-|TRBV11-2
CASSLVVTGGDYGYTF
TGTGCCAGCAGCTTAGTGGTGACAGGGGGCGACTATGGCTACACCTTC
>TRBD1|TRBJ2-1|-|TRBV18
CASSRLPGQGGRDEQFF
TGTGCCAGCTCACGCTTACCGGGACAGGGGGGAAGAGATGAGCAGTTCTTC
>-|TRBJ1-3|-|TRBV5-6
CASSLSFTVPPGNTIYF
TGTGCCAGCAGCTTATCATTCACAGTCCCCCCCGGAAACACCATATATTTT
>TRBD1|TRBJ1-2|-|TRBV20-1
CSARQGNGYTF
TGCAGTGCCAGACAGGGGAATGGCTACACCTTC
>TRBD1|TRBJ1-2|-|TRBV2
CAMRRDRGVDYGYTF
TGTGCCATGAGGCGGGACAGGGGAGTTGACTATGGCTACACCTTC
>-|TRBJ1-5|-|TRBV27
CASSPGGNQPQHF
TGTGCCAGCAGTCCCGGGGGCAATCAGCCCCAGCATTTT